This T cell receptor (beta chain) comes out of a study of cytotoxic CD8 clonotypes in ibrutinib-treated CLL (dated by TCRdb to 2020 to 2023). Turning to the overall study: The cohort included about 15 treatment-naive and approximately eleven relapsed/refractory patients; roughly 17 were IGHV unmutated. Of the 90 or so participants in the trial, about two dozen had longitudinal samples available. The response samples were drawn at a median of 12 months into treatment, with a range of about 6 to 40 months. Cryopreserved peripheral blood mononuclear cells were obtained prior to treatment, at the time of response, and at either disease progression or sustained remission. An average of 255,043 productive templates and 94,082 productive rearrangements was obtained per sample. Patients were still on ibrutinib when every remission and progressive disease sample was collected. Responses were partial in 24 patients and complete in 2; after median about 70 months follow-up, around 14 stayed in remission and about 12 progressed.

The time point label for this specimen denotes: 12 months on ibrutinib. Approximately 2 micrograms of genomic DNA were extracted from cryopreserved PBMCs for TCR beta library preparation. Longitudinal blood samples from CLL patients on ibrutinib monotherapy were analyzed using high-throughput TCR beta sequencing. The patients were enrolled in a single-center, open-label phase 2 trial of ibrutinib monotherapy. The CDR3, from cysteine to phenylalanine, totals 15 residues. Of all the DNA, just the CDR3 is kept, 45 bases in frame from base 1. Trimming costs V 6 bases and J 2 bases, and their ends lie 11 bases apart. CDR1 MDHEN and CDR2 SYDVKM are derived from the germline V gene. Findings and caveats that apply to the study as a whole: Baseline clonality was found to be higher than that of age-matched healthy donors and was strongly correlated with circulating CD8+ T-cell counts. Sampling times were not matched between sustained-remission and progressing patients, and lymph node repertoires were not studied. Public clonotypes were rare and either shrank or stayed stable during treatment, and the rise in clonality at ibrutinib response reflected expansion of private clonotypes. At ibrutinib response clonality went up, during sustained remission it held steady, and at progression it dropped back toward baseline.

On a MiSeq, deep resolution sequencing aimed for a depth between 1 in 1 million and 1 in 200,000 T cells, with each clonotype covered 10x on average. TCR beta libraries were generated with the immunoSEQ hsTCRB Kit. Per the source publication's procedure: The data were analyzed with ImmunoSEQ Analyzer and ImmunoSEQ Data Assistant, and V, D and J gene assignments followed IMGT definitions. Clonality, which ranges from 0 to 1, was calculated as one minus the normalized Shannon entropy of productive rearrangement frequencies. Only overrepresented clonotypes making up at least 0.05% of each patient's repertoire were included in the public clonotype analysis. Roughly 12 age-matched healthy donor repertoires from immuneACCESS were used as controls for clonality. Imported from immuneACCESS, the table was reduced by TCRdb to in-frame sequences with V and J called. These copies leave out some clones; in studies compared against another copy, an unresolved V gene accounts for under half, and the cause of the remainder is not known. The D gene and trimming were derived from the DNA, and the V and J assignments and clone size from that table. This sample is represented by about 97,000 clones; around four fifths of them were singletons. The biggest ten clones account for around 32% of the sample.

With respect to this clone: The clone's antigen remains unknown. The input lacks base qualities; no much larger clone sits a single base away.

The clonotype comes from a human donor with chronic lymphocytic leukemia. Sequenced material: PBMCs, taken after 12 months of ibrutinib treatment. Here the chain combines TRBV28 and TRBJ2-6; TRBD2 is a weak D gene call, 5 bases matching. The nucleotide sequence is TGTGCCAGCAGACCCTACGGGACTGGGGCCAACGTCCTGACTTTC. Its translation is CASRPYGTGANVLTF.